The 14 T cell receptor beta chains below come from one sample, sequenced in a study of T cells in localized non-small cell lung cancer. The method was immunoSEQ multiplex PCR; TCRdb's version includes in-frame clones alone and lacks a portion of them. Of 8,500 or so clones in the sample, about 87% were seen once. The source material was peripheral blood, sampled before any cancer treatment. The receptor source for this set is a male donor at least 60 years old with stage III lung adenocarcinoma.

This rearrangement joins TRBV7-3 to TRBJ2-6, with D perhaps matching TRBD1 (6 bases). V gave up 0 bases and J gave up 2 bases, with 8 bases separating them. The germline CDR1 and CDR2 sequences are SGHTA and FQGTGA. This CDR3 has 16 amino acids. This CDR3 is CASSLTAGAGANVLTF. In nucleotides, the CDR3 is TGTGCCAGCAGCTTAACCGCAGGGGCTGGGGCCAACGTCCTGACTTTC.

The chain employs TRBV6-5 and TRBJ1-1; TRBD1 might be the D (6 bases). The length of the CDR3 is 13 residues. Trimming removed 5 bases at V and 3 bases at J, with 10 bases between. Germline lookup yields CDR1 MNHEY and CDR2 SVGAGI. CDR3 DNA sequence: TGTGCCAGCAGTCCCTGGACAGACACTGAAGCTTTCTTT. Translating gives CASSPWTDTEAFF.

The rearrangement uses TRBV7-9 and TRBJ1-2; a weak D match, TRBD1 (5 bases). Germline CDR1 and CDR2: SEHNR and FQNEAQ (reference sequence). V lost 5 bases to trimming and J lost 4 bases, with 14 bases between them. This CDR3 region has 14 residues. CDR3 DNA sequence: TGTGCCAGCAGCCCCGGGGGGGTTAGCTATGGCTACACCTTC. Protein: CASSPGGVSYGYTF.

This sequence joins TRBV11-2 and TRBJ1-3; TRBD1 might be the D (5 bases). The CDR3 loop spans 15 amino acids. CDR1 is SGHAT and CDR2 is FQNNGV in the germline V gene. V was cut by 3 bases and J by 0 bases, with 9 bases left in between. CDR3 protein: CASSLQGYSGNTIYF. The DNA for the CDR3 is TGTGCCAGCAGCTTGCAGGGATACTCTGGAAACACCATATATTTT. Full variable domain (rest looked up from reference TRBV11-2 and TRBJ1-3): EAGVAQSPRYKIIEKRQSVAFWCNPISGHATLYWYQQILGQGPKLLIQFQNNGVVDDSQLPKDRFSAERLKGVDSTLKIQPAKLEDSAVYLCASSLQGYSGNTIYFGEGSWLTVV.

The J gene is TRBJ1-4, the V gene TRBV19; D is uncertain. V lost 6 bases, J lost 0 bases, and 17 bases lay in between. Germline V lookup: CDR1 LNHDA, CDR2 SQIVND (reference sequence). The CDR3 extends over 17 amino acids. The CDR3 reads CASSFTRRPSTNEKLFF. In nucleotides, the CDR3 is TGTGCCAGTAGCTTTACAAGGAGGCCTTCAACTAATGAAAAACTGTTTTTT. The variable domain in full, completed from reference TRBV19 and TRBJ1-4, reads DGGITQSPKYLFRKEGQNVTLSCEQNLNHDAMYWYRQDPGQGLRLIYYSQIVNDFQKGDIAEGYSVSREKKESFPLTVTSAQKNPTAFYLCASSFTRRPSTNEKLFFGSGTQLSVL.

This chain connects TRBV10-3 to TRBJ2-1; tentatively, D is TRBD1 or TRBD2 (5 bases each). Per germline, CDR1 ENHRY and CDR2 SYGVKD. Deletions cut 6 bases from V and 6 bases from J, with 12 bases between. The CDR3 spans 13 residues. The CDR3 DNA sequence: TGTGCCATCAGGATCGAGGGGTTCAATGAGCAGTTCTTC. This gives the protein CAIRIEGFNEQFF.

This sequence joins TRBV30 and TRBJ2-7; the match to TRBD1 covers 7 bases. With V trimmed by 4 bases and J by 0 bases, 3 bases remained unmatched. The germline V gene encodes CDR1 GTSNPN and CDR2 SVGIG (reference sequence). The CDR3 is 13 amino acids. In DNA form, the CDR3 reads TGTGCCTGGACTTGGGACAGCTCCTACGAGCAGTACTTC. The encoded protein is CAWTWDSSYEQYF.

The gene calls are TRBV6-1 and TRBJ2-1; TRBD1 matches at 8 bases. The CDR3 length is 14 residues. With V trimmed by 8 bases and J by 6 bases, 9 bases remained unmatched. Germline assignment: CDR1 MNHNS and CDR2 SASEGT. The CDR3 nucleotides read TGTGCCAGCGATACTCGGGACAGGACCAATGAGCAGTTCTTC. It yields the protein CASDTRDRTNEQFF.

The V and J genes are TRBV10-3 and TRBJ2-3; 8 bases align to TRBD1. Trimming at V came to 6 bases and at J to 1 base, leaving 3 bases not matched to a gene. This CDR3 region has 14 residues. Germline CDR1 is ENHRY and CDR2 is SYGVKD. CDR3 amino acids: CAIRKTGGTDTQYF. CDR3 in DNA: TGTGCCATCAGAAAGACAGGGGGCACAGATACGCAGTATTTT.

The chain combines TRBV4-3 with TRBJ2-7; 7 nucleotides match TRBD2. Germline values: CDR1 LGHNA, CDR2 YSLEER. The CDR3 is 15 amino acids. V lost 4 bases to trimming and J lost 2 bases; unmatched junction nucleotides: 8. The CDR3 region is CASSLSGTTAYEQYF. The CDR3 DNA is TGCGCCAGCAGCCTTTCCGGGACTACGGCCTACGAGCAGTACTTC.

The V call is TRBV29-1, the J call TRBJ2-3; D ambiguous. Germline loops: CDR1 SQVTM, CDR2 ANQGSEA. The V and J ends lost 6 bases and 1 base respectively, with 14 bases between them. This CDR3 is built from 14 residues. The CDR3 bases are TGCAGCGTCGATGGAGAGTCCGGCACAGATACGCAGTATTTT. Protein sequence: CSVDGESGTDTQYF.

The rearrangement uses TRBV5-1 and TRBJ2-7, with 9 nucleotides matching TRBD2. The CDR3 contains 13 residues. J was trimmed by 2 bases and V by 5 bases; bases with no gene match: 2. Germline CDR1 reads SGHRS; CDR2 reads YFSETQ. CDR3 coding DNA: TGCGCCAGCAGTGGCGGGGGGGCCTACGAGCAGTACTTC. Translation: CASSGGGAYEQYF.

The rearrangement joins TRBV4-2 to TRBJ1-1; D not certain. The V end was cut by 5 bases, the J end by 3 bases, with 7 bases between. Germline V lookup: CDR1 LGHNA, CDR2 YNFKEQ. The CDR3 consists of 12 residues. CDR3 nucleotides: TGTGCCAGCAGCTTGGATGACACTGAAGCTTTCTTT. This encodes CASSLDDTEAFF.

The chain couples TRBV11-2 to TRBJ2-5; D tentatively reads TRBD1 or TRBD2 (6 bases each). Germline V gives CDR1 SGHAT, CDR2 FQNNGV. The CDR3 is 18 residues long. Trimming took off 0 bases at V and 4 bases at J, with 21 bases between the two ends. The CDR3 nucleotides are TGTGCCAGCAGCTTAGATCGTGTCGGGGGCACAGGAGGAGAGACCCAGTACTTC. It codes for CASSLDRVGGTGGETQYF.